This T cell receptor (beta chain) was recorded in a study of OX40 agonist ivuxolimab in advanced cancers. CDR3 size: 12 residues. Trimming removed 4 bases from V and 11 bases from J; junction bases left unmatched: 10. Germline V gives CDR1 SQVTM, CDR2 ANQGSEA. Libraries were prepared by immunoSEQ multiplex PCR; TCRdb keeps only in-frame clonotypes and omits some of them. The sample holds approximately 61,000 clones, about 90% seen once. The origin of this receptor is an adult with an advanced solid tumor such as melanoma, head and neck, liver or kidney cancer. V gene TRBV29-1 combines with J gene TRBJ1-1, with 7 bases aligning to TRBD1. This sample comprised CD4+ or CD8+ T cells sorted from blood, obtained in a trial of the OX40 agonist ivuxolimab. CDR3: CSVGQGSLWAFF. DNA for the CDR3: TGCAGCGTTGGACAGGGCTCCCTTTGGGCTTTCTTT.